This TCR beta chain was recorded in a study of response to subunit inactivated influenza vaccine. TCRdb itself ran the RT-PCR reads through MiXCR, one entry per CDR3 protein. Here the sample spans around 580,000 distinct CDR3 sequences, around 15% being singletons. Source: PBMCs from blood, taken about 13 days after vaccination. The source of this sequence is a man aged 45 to 65 who received an inactivated influenza vaccine.

CDR3 sequence (DNA): TGTGCCAGCAGCCACGGCCTATACGTCTACAATGAGCAGTTCTTC. Protein sequence: CASSHGLYVYNEQFF. The chain is built from TRBV6-2 or TRBV6-3 and TRBJ2-1; D unclear. CDR1 and CDR2 from the germline V gene are MNHEY and SVGEGT. The ends were cut back, 6 bases at V and 3 bases at J, with 15 bases in the middle. This CDR3 comprises 15 residues.